This entry lists 9 T cell receptor beta chains sequenced from one sample in a study of blood T cells in healthy people across ages. Through a sample-barcoded 5' primer and a J-beta primer mix, a second PCR was run for 7 to 11 cycles. MiXCR, applied by TCRdb to the 5' RACE reads, yields one record per CDR3 protein. Here the sample spans 650,000 to 1,000,000 distinct CDR3 sequences, about half being singletons. Sequencing was done on a sample of blood. All receptors come from an older man in good health.

J is TRBJ2-5 and V is TRBV20-1; a weak D match, TRBD2 (6 bases). The CDR3 has 15 residues. CDR1 DFQATT and CDR2 SNEGSKA come from the germline V gene (reference sequence). With 0 bases removed from V and 1 base from J, the gap between germline ends came to 12 bases. The CDR3 DNA sequence: TGCAGTGCTAGAGATGCTATGGGAGGCCAAGAGACCCAGTACTTC. Translating it yields CSARDAMGGQETQYF.

The chain combines TRBV4-2 with TRBJ1-6; D is undetermined. The CDR3 runs to 17 residues. V lost 1 base, J lost 6 bases, and 16 bases lay in between. Germline V gene sequence: CDR1 LGHNA, CDR2 YNFKEQ. The CDR3 here is CASSQVLRPEINSPLHF. As DNA, the CDR3 is TGTGCCAGCAGCCAAGTTCTGCGCCCAGAAATTAATTCACCCCTCCACTTT.

The V call is TRBV12-3 or TRBV12-4, the J call TRBJ1-5; weak D call: TRBD1 (5 bases). Between the trimmed V and J ends, which lost 4 bases and 1 base, there was a span of 11 bases. This CDR3 comprises 15 residues. The CDR3 protein is CASSSTAGSNQPQHF. CDR3 in DNA: TGTGCCAGCAGTTCCACTGCAGGGAGCAATCAGCCCCAGCATTTT.

About this clonotype itself: A much larger clone sits a single nucleotide away, making a read error possible. This sequence joins TRBV27 and TRBJ2-5; 8 bases are shared with TRBD1. The CDR3 runs to 13 residues. J lost 11 bases, V lost 4 bases, and 9 bases had no gene match. Germline values: CDR1 MNHEY, CDR2 SMNVEV (reference sequence). The CDR3 sequence: CASSSDRGNEQYF. The CDR3 nucleotides are TGTGCCAGCAGTTCCGACAGGGGCAATGAGCAGTACTTC.

This chain links TRBV2 with TRBJ2-1; maybe TRBD2 (5 bases). Trimming took 5 bases from V and 9 from J, leaving 14 bases between them. The germline V gene has CDR1 SNHLY and CDR2 FYNNEI. The CDR3 consists of 13 residues. CDR3: CASSNLGEGEQFF. CDR3 DNA: TGTGCCAGCAGTAATCTAGGAGAGGGTGAGCAGTTCTTC.

This clonotype was seen a single time. J is TRBJ2-7 and V is TRBV20-1; a weak D match, TRBD1 (5 bases). Trimming stripped 6 bases from V and 2 bases from J, with 14 bases between. Germline V gene data show CDR1 as DFQATT and CDR2 as SNEGSKA (reference sequence). The CDR3 is made up of 13 amino acids. CDR3 region: CSALPQGTYEQYF. The CDR3 region has the DNA TGCAGTGCCCTTCCCCAGGGTACCTACGAGCAGTACTTC.

This sequence joins TRBV11-2 and TRBJ2-3, with 8 bases that match TRBD2. Germline V gene data show CDR1 as SGHAT and CDR2 as FQNNGV. The length of the CDR3 is 15 residues. With 6 bases clipped from V and 5 bases from J, the junction kept 10 bases outside the gene matches. DNA for the CDR3: TGTGCCAGCAGATCTACGGGAGGGGATCAAGATACGCAGTATTTT. Protein product: CASRSTGGDQDTQYF.

J is TRBJ2-3 and V is TRBV20-1, with 8 nucleotides matching TRBD1. The CDR3 is made up of 14 amino acids. Germline lookup yields CDR1 DFQATT and CDR2 SNEGSKA (reference sequence). V was pared by 6 bases and J by 6 bases, with 11 bases of the junction left unmatched. The CDR3 DNA reads as TGCAGTGCGACCGGGACAGGAGTCGCCGATACGCAGTATTTT. Its protein is CSATGTGVADTQYF.

This chain uses TRBV7-2 with TRBJ2-1; a possible D gene is TRBD2 (5 bases). This CDR3 region has 15 residues. V lost 8 bases and J lost 6, with 20 bases in between. From germline, CDR1 is SGHTA and CDR2 FQGNSA. The CDR3 loop reads CASRPTLGVPNEQFF. DNA of the CDR3: TGTGCCAGCCGACCCACCCTCGGGGTGCCCAATGAGCAGTTCTTC.